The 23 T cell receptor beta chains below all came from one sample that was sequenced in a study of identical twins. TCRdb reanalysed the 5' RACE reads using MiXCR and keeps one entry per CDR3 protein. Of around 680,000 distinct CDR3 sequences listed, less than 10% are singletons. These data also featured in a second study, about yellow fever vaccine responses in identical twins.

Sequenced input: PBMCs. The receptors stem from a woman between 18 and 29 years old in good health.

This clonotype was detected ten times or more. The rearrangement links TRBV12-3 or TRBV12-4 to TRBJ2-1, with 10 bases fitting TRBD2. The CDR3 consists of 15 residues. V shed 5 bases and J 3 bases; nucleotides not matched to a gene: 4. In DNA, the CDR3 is TGTGCCAGCAGTCCTACTAGCGGGGTCTACAATGAGCAGTTCTTC. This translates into CASSPTSGVYNEQFF.

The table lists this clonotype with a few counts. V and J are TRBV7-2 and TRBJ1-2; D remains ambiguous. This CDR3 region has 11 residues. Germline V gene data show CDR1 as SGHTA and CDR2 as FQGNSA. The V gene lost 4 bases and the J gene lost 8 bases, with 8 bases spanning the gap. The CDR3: CASSSSKGYTF. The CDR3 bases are TGTGCCAGCAGCTCCAGTAAGGGCTACACCTTC. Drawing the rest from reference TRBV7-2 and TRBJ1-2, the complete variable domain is GAGVSQSPSNKVTEKGKDVELRCDPISGHTALYWYRQSLGQGLEFLIYFQGNSAPDKSGLPSDRFSAERTGGSVSTLTIQRTQQEDSAVYLCASSSSKGYTFGSGTRLTVV.

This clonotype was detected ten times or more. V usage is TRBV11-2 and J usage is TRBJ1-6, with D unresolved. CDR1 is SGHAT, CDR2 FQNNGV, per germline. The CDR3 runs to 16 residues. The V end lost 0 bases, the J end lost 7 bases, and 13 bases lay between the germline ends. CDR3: CASSLDGVRKNSPLHF. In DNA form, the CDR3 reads TGTGCCAGCAGCTTAGATGGGGTCAGGAAGAATTCACCCCTCCACTTT. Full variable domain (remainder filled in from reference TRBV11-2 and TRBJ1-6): EAGVAQSPRYKIIEKRQSVAFWCNPISGHATLYWYQQILGQGPKLLIQFQNNGVVDDSQLPKDRFSAERLKGVDSTLKIQPAKLEDSAVYLCASSLDGVRKNSPLHFGNGTRLTVT.

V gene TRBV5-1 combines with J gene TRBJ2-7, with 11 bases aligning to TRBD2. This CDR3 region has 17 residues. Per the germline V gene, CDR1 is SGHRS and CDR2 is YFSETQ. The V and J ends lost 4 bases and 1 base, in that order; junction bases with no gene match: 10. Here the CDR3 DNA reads TGCGCCAGCAGCCTCCAAAGGGGACTAGCGGATTCCTACGAGCAGTACTTC. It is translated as CASSLQRGLADSYEQYF.

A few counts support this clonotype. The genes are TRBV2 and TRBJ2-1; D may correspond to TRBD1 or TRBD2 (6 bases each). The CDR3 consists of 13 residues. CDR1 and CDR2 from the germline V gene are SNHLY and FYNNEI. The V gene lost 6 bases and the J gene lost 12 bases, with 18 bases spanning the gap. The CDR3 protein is CASSTTGGGRQFF. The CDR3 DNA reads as TGTGCCAGCAGCACGACCGGGGGCGGCCGGCAGTTCTTC. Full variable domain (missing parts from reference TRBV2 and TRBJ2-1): EPEVTQTPSHQVTQMGQEVILRCVPISNHLYFYWYRQILGQKVEFLVSFYNNEISEKSEIFDDQFSVERPDGSNFTLKIRSTKLEDSAMYFCASSTTGGGRQFFGPGTRLTVL.

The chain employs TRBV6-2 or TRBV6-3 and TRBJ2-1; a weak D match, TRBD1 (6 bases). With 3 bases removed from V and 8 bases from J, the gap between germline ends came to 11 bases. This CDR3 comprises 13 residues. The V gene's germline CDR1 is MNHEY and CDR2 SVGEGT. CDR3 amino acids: CASSYWGRDEQFF. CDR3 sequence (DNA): TGTGCCAGCAGTTATTGGGGGCGCGATGAGCAGTTCTTC.

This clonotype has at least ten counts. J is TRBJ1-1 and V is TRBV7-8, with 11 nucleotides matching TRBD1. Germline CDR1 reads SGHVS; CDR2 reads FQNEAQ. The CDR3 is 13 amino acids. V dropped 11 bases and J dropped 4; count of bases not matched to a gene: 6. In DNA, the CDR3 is TGTGCCGGCGGGGACAGGGGGGTCACTGAAGCTTTCTTT. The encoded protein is CAGGDRGVTEAFF.

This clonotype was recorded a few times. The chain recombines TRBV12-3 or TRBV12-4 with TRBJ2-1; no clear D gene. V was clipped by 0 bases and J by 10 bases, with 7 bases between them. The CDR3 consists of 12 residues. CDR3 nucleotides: TGTGCCAGCAGTTTAGCACCAAGGGAGCAGTTCTTC. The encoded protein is CASSLAPREQFF.

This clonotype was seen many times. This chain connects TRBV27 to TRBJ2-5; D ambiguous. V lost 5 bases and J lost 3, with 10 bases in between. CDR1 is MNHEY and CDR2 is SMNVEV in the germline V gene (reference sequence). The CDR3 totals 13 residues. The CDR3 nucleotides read TGTGCCAGCAGTCCGCTTGCGGAAGAGACCCAGTACTTC. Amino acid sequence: CASSPLAEETQYF.

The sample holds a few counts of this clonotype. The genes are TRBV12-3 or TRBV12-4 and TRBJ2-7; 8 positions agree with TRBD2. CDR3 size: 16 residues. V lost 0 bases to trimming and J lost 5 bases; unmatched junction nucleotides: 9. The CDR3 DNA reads TGTGCCAGCAGTTTAGCAGGGGGACTAGAGTCCGACGAGCAGTACTTC. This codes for CASSLAGGLESDEQYF.

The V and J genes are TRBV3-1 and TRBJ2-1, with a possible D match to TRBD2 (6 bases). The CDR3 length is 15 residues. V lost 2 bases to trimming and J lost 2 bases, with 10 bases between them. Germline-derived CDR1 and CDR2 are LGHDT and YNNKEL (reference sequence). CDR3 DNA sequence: TGTGCCAGCAGCCAAAGGAGGGTTACCTACAATGAGCAGTTCTTC. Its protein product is CASSQRRVTYNEQFF.

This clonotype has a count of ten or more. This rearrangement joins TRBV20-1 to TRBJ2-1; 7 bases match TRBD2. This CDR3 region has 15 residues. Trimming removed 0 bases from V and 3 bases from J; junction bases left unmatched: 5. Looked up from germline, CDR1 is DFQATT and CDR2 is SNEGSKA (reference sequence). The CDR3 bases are TGCAGTGCTAGAGATAACCAGCGGGACTACAATGAGCAGTTCTTC. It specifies CSARDNQRDYNEQFF.

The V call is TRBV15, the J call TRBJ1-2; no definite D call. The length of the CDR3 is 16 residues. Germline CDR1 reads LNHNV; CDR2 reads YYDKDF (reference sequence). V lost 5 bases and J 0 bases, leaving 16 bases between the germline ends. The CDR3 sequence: CATSARRTGSNYGYTF. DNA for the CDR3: TGTGCCACCAGCGCCCGACGGACGGGATCTAACTATGGCTACACCTTC.

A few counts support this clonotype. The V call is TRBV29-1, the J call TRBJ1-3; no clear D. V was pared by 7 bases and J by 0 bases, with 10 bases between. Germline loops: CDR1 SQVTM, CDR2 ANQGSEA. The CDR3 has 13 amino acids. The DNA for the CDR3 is TGCAGCGCTTCGCAGAGCTCTGGAAACACCATATATTTT. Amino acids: CSASQSSGNTIYF. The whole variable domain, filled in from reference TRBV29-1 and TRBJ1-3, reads SAVISQKPSRDICQRGTSLTIQCQVDSQVTMMFWYRQQPGQSLTLIATANQGSEATYESGFVIDKFPISRPNLTFSTLTVSNMSPEDSSIYLCSASQSSGNTIYFGEGSWLTVV.

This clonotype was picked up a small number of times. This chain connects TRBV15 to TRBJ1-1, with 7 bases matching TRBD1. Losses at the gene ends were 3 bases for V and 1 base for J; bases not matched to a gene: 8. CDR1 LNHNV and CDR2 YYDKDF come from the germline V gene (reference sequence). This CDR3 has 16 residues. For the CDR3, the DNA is TGTGCCACCAGCAGGGATTACAGGGGCTCGAACACTGAAGCTTTCTTT. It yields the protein CATSRDYRGSNTEAFF.

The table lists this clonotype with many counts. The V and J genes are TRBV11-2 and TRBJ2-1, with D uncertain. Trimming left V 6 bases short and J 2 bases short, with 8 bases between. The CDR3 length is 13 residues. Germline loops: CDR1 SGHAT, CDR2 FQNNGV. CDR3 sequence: CASSFGAYNEQFF. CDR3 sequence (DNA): TGTGCCAGCAGTTTTGGGGCCTACAATGAGCAGTTCTTC.

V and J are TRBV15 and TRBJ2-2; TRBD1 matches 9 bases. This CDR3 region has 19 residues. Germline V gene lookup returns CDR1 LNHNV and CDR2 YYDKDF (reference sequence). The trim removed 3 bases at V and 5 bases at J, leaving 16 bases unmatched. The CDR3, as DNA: TGTGCCACCAGCAGCTCCCCCTTCCCGGGACAGGGCAGGACCGGGGAGCTGTTTTTT. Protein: CATSSSPFPGQGRTGELFF.

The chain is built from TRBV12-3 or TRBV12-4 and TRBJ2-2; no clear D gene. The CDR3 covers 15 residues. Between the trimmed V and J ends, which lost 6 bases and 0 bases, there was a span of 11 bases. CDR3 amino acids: CASSKDGANTGELFF. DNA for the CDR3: TGTGCCAGCAGCAAGGACGGCGCGAACACCGGGGAGCTGTTTTTT.

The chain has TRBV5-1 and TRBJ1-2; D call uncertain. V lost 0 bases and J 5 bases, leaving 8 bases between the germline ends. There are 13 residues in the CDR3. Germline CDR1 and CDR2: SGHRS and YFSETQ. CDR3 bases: TGCGCCAGCAGCTTGGACAGTACTTATGGCTACACCTTC. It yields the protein CASSLDSTYGYTF.

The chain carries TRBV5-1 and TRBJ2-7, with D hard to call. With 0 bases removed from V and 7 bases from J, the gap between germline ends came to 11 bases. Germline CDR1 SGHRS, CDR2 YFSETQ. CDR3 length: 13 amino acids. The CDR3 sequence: CASSLESLGEQYF. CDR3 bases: TGCGCCAGCAGCTTGGAGTCCCTAGGTGAGCAGTACTTC.

Written as DNA, the CDR3 is TGCAGTGCGGGAGAGGGGGGCAAGGATGGCGGGGAGCTGTTTTTT. Its translation: CSAGEGGKDGGELFF. This chain uses TRBV20-1 with TRBJ2-2; possibly TRBD1 or TRBD2 for D (6 bases each). There are 15 residues in the CDR3. CDR1 is DFQATT, CDR2 SNEGSKA, per germline (reference sequence). V lost 6 bases and J lost 7, with 21 bases in between.

In DNA, the CDR3 is TGCGCCAGCAATCCACAGGGGTACCAAGAGACCCAGTACTTC. Amino acids: CASNPQGYQETQYF. The chain links TRBV10-2 to TRBJ2-5; 7 bases agree with TRBD1. This CDR3 has 14 amino acids. CDR1 and CDR2 from the germline V gene are WSHSY and SAAADI. Germline trimming cut 7 bases from V and 0 bases from J; bases unmatched to any gene: 5.

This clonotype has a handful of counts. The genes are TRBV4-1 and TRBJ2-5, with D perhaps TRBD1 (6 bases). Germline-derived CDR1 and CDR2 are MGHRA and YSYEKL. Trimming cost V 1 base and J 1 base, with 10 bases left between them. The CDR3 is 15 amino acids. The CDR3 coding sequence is TGCGCCAGCAGCCAAGGATGGGGGCTCCAAGAGACCCAGTACTTC. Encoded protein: CASSQGWGLQETQYF.